The 22 T cell receptor beta chains reported below all come from one sample, sequenced in a study of shared clonotypes between healthy human individuals. Cells designated naive CD8 were CD45RO-negative and were positively selected for CCR7, with terminally differentiated effector memory CD45RA+ cells excluded. TCRdb's table, derived via immunoSEQ multiplex PCR, lists solely in-frame clones and lacks some. The repertoire consists of about 750,000 clones, with 90% to 95% occurring once and the leading ten covering 24%. The specimen was naive CD8+ T cells sorted from blood. These receptors were collected from a man aged 30-40 years in good health.

This rearrangement joins TRBV5-1 to TRBJ2-1; 12 nucleotides match TRBD2. CDR3 length equals 17 residues. V dropped 2 bases and J dropped 7; count of bases not matched to a gene: 10. Germline-derived CDR1 and CDR2 are SGHRS and YFSETQ. DNA of the CDR3: TGCGCCAGCAGCTTTCACCCGACTAGCGGGGGACCGAATGAGCAGTTCTTC. It specifies CASSFHPTSGGPNEQFF.

The chain is built from TRBV27 and TRBJ1-4; perhaps TRBD1 as D (5 bases). The CDR3 totals 15 residues. Trimming shortened V by 4 bases and J by 4 bases, and 13 bases separated the two germline ends. Germline CDR1 is MNHEY and CDR2 is SMNVEV (reference sequence). CDR3 sequence: CASSSKWGLNEKLFF. The CDR3, as DNA: TGTGCCAGCAGTTCCAAGTGGGGACTTAATGAAAAACTGTTTTTT.

This chain links TRBV30 with TRBJ2-1, with 8 positions matching TRBD2. The CDR3 runs 13 residues. CDR1 and CDR2 (germline): GTSNPN, SVGIG (reference sequence). CDR3 sequence reads: CASLAGTYNEQFF. CDR3 coding DNA: TGTGCGTCATTAGCGGGAACTTACAATGAGCAGTTCTTC.

The CDR3, as DNA: TGTGCCAGCAGCTTAGACCGCCTCGGGGCTTACGAGCAGTACTTC. This gives the protein CASSLDRLGAYEQYF. V gene TRBV11-3 combines with J gene TRBJ2-7, with D perhaps TRBD1 or TRBD2 (5 bases each). From germline, CDR1 is SGHNT and CDR2 YENEEA. The CDR3 length is 15 residues. Trimming removed 0 bases at V and 4 bases at J, with 13 bases between. Combining the CDR3 with reference TRBV11-3 and TRBJ2-7 gives the whole variable domain EAGVVQSPRYKIIEKKQPVAFWCNPISGHNTLYWYLQNLGQGPELLIRYENEEAVDDSQLPKDRFSAERLKGVDSTLKIQPAELGDSAVYLCASSLDRLGAYEQYFGPGTRLTVT.

A note on this clone: With a much larger clone just one base away, this may be a read error. The genes are TRBV7-3 and TRBJ1-1; no clear D. The CDR3 extends over 13 amino acids. V was clipped by 4 bases and J by 1 base, with 7 bases between them. CDR1 and CDR2 (germline): SGHTA, FQGTGA. The CDR3 DNA follows: TGTGCCAGCAGCTCCCCAGGGAACACTGAAGCTTTCTTT. Its translation is CASSSPGNTEAFF.

J is TRBJ2-2 and V is TRBV28; 8 nucleotides match TRBD2. There are 16 residues in the CDR3. The V gene's germline CDR1 is MDHEN and CDR2 SYDVKM. V was pared by 6 bases and J by 7 bases, with 13 bases of the junction left unmatched. The CDR3 here is CASRSAGAGVFGELFF. The CDR3, as DNA: TGTGCCAGCAGAAGCGCGGGAGCGGGAGTTTTCGGGGAGCTGTTTTTT.

V gene TRBV29-1 combines with J gene TRBJ2-5; D may match TRBD1 or TRBD2 (5 bases each). Germline V CDR1 and CDR2: SQVTM, ANQGSEA. The CDR3 contains 12 residues. The V end lost 2 bases, the J end lost 3 bases, and 7 bases lay between the germline ends. The DNA for the CDR3 is TGCAGCGTTGAAAGGGACGAAGAGACCCAGTACTTC. This translates into CSVERDEETQYF. The variable domain in full, with the rest retrieved from reference TRBV29-1 and TRBJ2-5, is SAVISQKPSRDICQRGTSLTIQCQVDSQVTMMFWYRQQPGQSLTLIATANQGSEATYESGFVIDKFPISRPNLTFSTLTVSNMSPEDSSIYLCSVERDEETQYFGPGTRLLVL.

The rearrangement uses TRBV27 and TRBJ1-1, with D perhaps matching TRBD1 (6 bases). Trimming stripped 3 bases from V and 8 bases from J, with 10 bases between. CDR1 and CDR2 from the germline V gene are MNHEY and SMNVEV (reference sequence). The CDR3 consists of 12 residues. The CDR3 DNA sequence: TGTGCCAGCAGTTTCTCGGGGGCGGAAGCTTTCTTT. Encoded protein: CASSFSGAEAFF.

This chain joins TRBV6-1 and TRBJ1-4, with D possibly TRBD1 on 6 matching bases. V lost 4 bases and J lost 4, with 10 bases in between. Looked up from germline, CDR1 is MNHNS and CDR2 is SASEGT. The CDR3 covers 14 residues. The CDR3 DNA follows: TGTGCCAGCAGTGTGGACAGTTTTAATGAAAAACTGTTTTTT. Protein: CASSVDSFNEKLFF.

The genes are TRBV15 and TRBJ2-7; D is unresolved. This CDR3 has 14 amino acids. Trimming shortened V by 9 bases and J by 2 bases, and 17 bases separated the two germline ends. The germline CDR1 and CDR2 sequences are LNHNV and YYDKDF (reference sequence). In nucleotides, the CDR3 is TGTGCCACGTTCGAGCCCGGAACTACCTACGAGCAGTACTTC. Translating gives CATFEPGTTYEQYF.

CDR3 sequence reads: CASSPPGMGSGEQYF. The CDR3 DNA is TGTGCCAGCAGCCCCCCCGGAATGGGTTCCGGCGAGCAGTACTTC. The chain links TRBV4-2 to TRBJ2-7; no definite D call. Looked up from germline, CDR1 is LGHNA and CDR2 is YNFKEQ. This CDR3 comprises 15 residues. V was cut by 4 bases and J by 6 bases, with 19 bases left in between.

The J gene is TRBJ1-2, the V gene TRBV7-2; the D is unclear. Trimming took off 0 bases at V and 5 bases at J, with 13 bases between the two ends. This CDR3 is built from 15 residues. Germline V gene data show CDR1 as SGHTA and CDR2 as FQGNSA. The CDR3 here is CASSLAVAGPYGYTF. The CDR3 DNA sequence: TGTGCCAGCAGCTTAGCTGTGGCTGGACCTTATGGCTACACCTTC.

V and J are TRBV11-2 and TRBJ1-1; D is possibly TRBD1 (5 bases). The V gene lost 2 bases and the J gene lost 2 bases, with 15 bases spanning the gap. Germline V gene data show CDR1 as SGHAT and CDR2 as FQNNGV. This CDR3 has 16 amino acids. CDR3 protein: CASSLTLGAGNTEAFF. The DNA for the CDR3 is TGTGCCAGCAGCTTAACCTTAGGGGCGGGTAACACTGAAGCTTTCTTT. The full variable domain, in which reference TRBV11-2 and TRBJ1-1 provide the parts outside the CDR3, is EAGVAQSPRYKIIEKRQSVAFWCNPISGHATLYWYQQILGQGPKLLIQFQNNGVVDDSQLPKDRFSAERLKGVDSTLKIQPAKLEDSAVYLCASSLTLGAGNTEAFFGQGTRLTVV.

The chain couples TRBV13 to TRBJ2-5; 11 positions agree with TRBD2. The CDR3 is made up of 16 amino acids. Trimming at V came to 0 bases and at J to 4 bases, leaving 4 bases not matched to a gene. Per germline, CDR1 PRHDT and CDR2 FYEKMQ (reference sequence). CDR3 coding DNA: TGTGCCAGCAGCTTAGGGTTAGCGGGAGGGATAGAGACCCAGTACTTC. Translation: CASSLGLAGGIETQYF.

J is TRBJ2-3 and V is TRBV11-2; 9 bases are shared with TRBD2. The germline CDR1 and CDR2 sequences are SGHAT and FQNNGV. The CDR3 has 18 amino acids. V dropped 1 base and J dropped 2; count of bases not matched to a gene: 10. This CDR3 reads CASSLVGSAGGFTDTQYF. DNA for the CDR3: TGTGCCAGCAGCTTAGTCGGATCGGCGGGAGGGTTCACAGATACGCAGTATTTT.

V is TRBV25-1 and J is TRBJ2-7; D is unclear. V gave up 3 bases and J gave up 0 bases, with 9 bases separating them. Germline loops: CDR1 MGHDK, CDR2 SYGVNS. The CDR3 spans 14 residues. The CDR3 bases are TGTGCCAGCAGTGAGACGCGGAGCTCCTACGAGCAGTACTTC. Residues: CASSETRSSYEQYF.

This clone has only one observation. The chain joins TRBV7-9 to TRBJ2-1; the match to TRBD2 covers 9 bases. The CDR3 runs 15 residues. Germline values: CDR1 SEHNR, CDR2 FQNEAQ (reference sequence). Losses at the gene ends were 3 bases for V and 7 bases for J; bases not matched to a gene: 7. The CDR3 DNA follows: TGTGCCAGCAGCTTTTCGGGACTAGCTAGGAATGAGCAGTTCTTC. Its translation: CASSFSGLARNEQFF.

The CDR3 region is CASSSAAHIGTGELFF. As DNA, the CDR3 is TGTGCCAGCAGCTCAGCGGCTCACATTGGCACCGGGGAGCTGTTTTTT. This chain joins TRBV7-9 and TRBJ2-2, with TRBD2 as a possible D gene (5 bases). Trimming left V 4 bases short and J 4 bases short, with 16 bases between. Germline V gives CDR1 SEHNR, CDR2 FQNEAQ (reference sequence). This CDR3 is 16 amino acids long. Variable domain in full (rest from reference TRBV7-9 and TRBJ2-2): DTGVSQNPRHKITKRGQNVTFRCDPISEHNRLYWYRQTLGQGPEFLTYFQNEAQLEKSRLLSDRFSAERPKGSFSTLEIQRTEQGDSAMYLCASSSAAHIGTGELFFGEGSRLTVL.

The chain has TRBV28 and TRBJ2-7; D is unresolved. V was clipped by 4 bases and J by 0 bases, with 19 bases between them. Germline V gene lookup returns CDR1 MDHEN and CDR2 SYDVKM. The CDR3 is 17 amino acids. CDR3 DNA sequence: TGTGCCAGCAGTTCCGATGGAGTCGGCAGTTACTCCTACGAGCAGTACTTC. As protein: CASSSDGVGSYSYEQYF.

The J gene is TRBJ2-1, the V gene TRBV5-4; 7 nucleotides align to TRBD2. The V gene's germline CDR1 is SGHNT and CDR2 YYREEE (reference sequence). The CDR3 contains 14 residues. V lost 5 bases, J lost 4 bases, and 6 bases stayed unmatched. The DNA for the CDR3 is TGTGCCAGCAGTCTAGCGGAAAAATACAATGAGCAGTTCTTC. Translating gives CASSLAEKYNEQFF.

This sequence joins TRBV2 and TRBJ2-2; D possibly corresponds to TRBD1 (5 bases). Germline CDR1 reads SNHLY; CDR2 reads FYNNEI. Trimming shortened V by 5 bases and J by 7 bases, and 17 bases separated the two germline ends. CDR3 length: 15 amino acids. CDR3 DNA: TGTGCCAGCAGTCCCCCCAGGGAAAGAGGCGGGGAGCTGTTTTTT. It encodes CASSPPRERGGELFF.

The gene calls are TRBV7-9 and TRBJ2-3, with a possible D match to TRBD2 (5 bases). In germline, CDR1 is SEHNR, CDR2 FQNEAQ (reference sequence). The CDR3 runs 16 residues. With 3 bases removed from V and 0 bases from J, the gap between germline ends came to 13 bases. CDR3 in amino acids: CASSFLGEISTDTQYF. The CDR3 nucleotides read TGTGCCAGCAGCTTTCTCGGGGAGATCAGCACAGATACGCAGTATTTT.